This T cell receptor beta chain was identified during a study of T cell responses to AZD1222 COVID-19 vaccine. Study information: The study pooled second doses at about 4 or about 12 weeks. General study findings and limits: Donors skewed white British and female; clonal diversity was possibly underestimated. Only six or seven AZD1222 recipients tested seropositive at baseline.

The assay was immunoSEQ multiplex PCR, and TCRdb's table has in-frame clones only and misses some. This table holds some 64,000 clones, 84% found once. The CDR3 extends over 12 amino acids. Germline CDR1 and CDR2: SGHAT and FQNNGV. The V and J ends lost 0 bases and 9 bases respectively, with 8 bases between them. Points on this clone: Its specificity is unknown.

The chain joins TRBV11-2 to TRBJ1-2, with D unresolved. This receptor was taken from an adult in good health. The material was peripheral blood, obtained on day 0 of AZD1222 vaccination. The CDR3 reads CASSLDGCSYTF. The CDR3 coding sequence is TGTGCCAGCAGCTTAGACGGGTGCAGCTACACCTTC.